The TCR beta chain described here comes from a study of T cell responses to AZD1222 COVID-19 vaccine. Clones were read by immunoSEQ multiplex PCR, and TCRdb kept only the in-frame ones, dropping some. Altogether about 110,000 clones are present, roughly 90% being singletons, with the ten largest covering more than 2%. On this clone: Its target is not known.

J lost 0 bases, V lost 3 bases, and 0 bases had no gene match. Germline V lookup: CDR1 KGHSH, CDR2 LQKENI. The CDR3 runs to 14 residues. Study conclusions and caveats: It should be noted that donors were predominantly white British and more often female, and clonal diversity was possibly underestimated. At baseline, seropositivity was found in only 5 to 7 AZD1222 recipients. Spike regions recognized by vaccine-associated CD4 TCRs spanned the protein, led by 160-218 and 743-854. Two AZD1222 doses significantly raised spike-specific TCR breadth and depth over controls.

The chain recombines TRBV18 with TRBJ1-1; 8 bases line up with TRBD1. This receptor was taken from an adult who received the AZD1222 COVID-19 vaccine. This material consisted of peripheral blood, taken 28 days after the second AZD1222 dose. The CDR3 here is CASSPGQVNTEAFF. The CDR3 DNA follows: TGTGCCAGCTCACCGGGACAGGTGAACACTGAAGCTTTCTTT.